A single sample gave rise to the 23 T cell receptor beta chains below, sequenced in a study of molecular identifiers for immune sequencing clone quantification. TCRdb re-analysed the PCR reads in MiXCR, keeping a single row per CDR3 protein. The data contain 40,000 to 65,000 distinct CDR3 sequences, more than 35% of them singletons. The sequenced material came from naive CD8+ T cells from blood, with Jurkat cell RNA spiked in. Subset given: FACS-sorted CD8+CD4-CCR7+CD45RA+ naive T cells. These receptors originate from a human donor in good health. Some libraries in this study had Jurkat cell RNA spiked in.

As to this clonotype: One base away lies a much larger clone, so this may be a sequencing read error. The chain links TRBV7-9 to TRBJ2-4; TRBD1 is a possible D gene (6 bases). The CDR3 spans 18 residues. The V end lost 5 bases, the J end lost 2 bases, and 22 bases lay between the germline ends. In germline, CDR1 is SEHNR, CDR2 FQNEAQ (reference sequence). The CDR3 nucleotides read TGTGCCAGCAGCCCCCGGACAGCGGTCTCATCTACCAAAAACATTCAGTACTTC. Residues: CASSPRTAVSSTKNIQYF.

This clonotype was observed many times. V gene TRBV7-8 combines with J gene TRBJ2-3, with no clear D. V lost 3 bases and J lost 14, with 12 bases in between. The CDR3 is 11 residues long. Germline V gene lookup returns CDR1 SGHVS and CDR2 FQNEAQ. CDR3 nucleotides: TGTGCCAGCAGCTTGGGGATGGATCCGTATTTT. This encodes CASSLGMDPYF.

The CDR3 DNA follows: TGCGCCAGCAGCTCTGACAGGTCACTACTAGCCAAAAACATTCAGTACTTC. It encodes CASSSDRSLLAKNIQYF. The chain is built from TRBV5-1 and TRBJ2-4, with D possibly matching TRBD1 (6 bases). The CDR3 length is 17 residues. Germline CDR1 and CDR2: SGHRS and YFSETQ. V lost 3 bases and J lost 0, with 16 bases in between.

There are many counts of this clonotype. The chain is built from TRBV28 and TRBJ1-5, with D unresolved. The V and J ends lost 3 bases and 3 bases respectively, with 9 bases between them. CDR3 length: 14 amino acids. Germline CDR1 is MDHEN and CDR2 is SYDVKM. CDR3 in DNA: TGTGCCAGCAGTTTTCGACGGCTCAATCAGCCCCAGCATTTT. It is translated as CASSFRRLNQPQHF. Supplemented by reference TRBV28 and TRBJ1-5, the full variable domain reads DVKVTQSSRYLVKRTGEKVFLECVQDMDHENMFWYRQDPGLGLRLIYFSYDVKMKEKGDIPEGYSVSREKKERFSLILESASTNQTSMYLCASSFRRLNQPQHFGDGTRLSIL.

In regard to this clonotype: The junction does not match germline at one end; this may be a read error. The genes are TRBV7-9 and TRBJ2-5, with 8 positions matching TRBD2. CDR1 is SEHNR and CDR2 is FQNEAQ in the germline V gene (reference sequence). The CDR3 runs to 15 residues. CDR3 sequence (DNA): TGTGTCAGCATCGTGACAGCGGGGGATGTGGTGTCCCAGTACTTC. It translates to CVSIVTAGDVVSQYF.

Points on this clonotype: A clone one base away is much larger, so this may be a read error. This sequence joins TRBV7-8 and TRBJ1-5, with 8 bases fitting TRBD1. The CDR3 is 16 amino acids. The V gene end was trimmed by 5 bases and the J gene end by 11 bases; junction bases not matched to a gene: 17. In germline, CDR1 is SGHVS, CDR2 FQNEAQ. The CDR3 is CASSPLGTGRKEAQHF. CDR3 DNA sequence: TGTGCCAGCAGCCCACTCGGGACAGGCCGAAAGGAAGCCCAGCATTTT.

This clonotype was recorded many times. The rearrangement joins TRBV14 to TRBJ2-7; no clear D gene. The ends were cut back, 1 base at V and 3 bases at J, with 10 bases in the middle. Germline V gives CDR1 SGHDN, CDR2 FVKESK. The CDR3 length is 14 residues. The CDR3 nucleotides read TGTGCCAGCAGCCAAGTTGGGGTTAACTACGAGCAGTACTTC. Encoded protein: CASSQVGVNYEQYF.

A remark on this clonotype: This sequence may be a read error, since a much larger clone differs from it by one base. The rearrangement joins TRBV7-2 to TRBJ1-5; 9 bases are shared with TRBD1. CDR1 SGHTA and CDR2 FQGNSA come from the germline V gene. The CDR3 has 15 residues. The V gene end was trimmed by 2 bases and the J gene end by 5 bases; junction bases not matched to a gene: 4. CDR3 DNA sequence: TGTGCCAGCAGCTTAACGGACAGGGGAGATCAGCCCCAGCATTTT. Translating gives CASSLTDRGDQPQHF.

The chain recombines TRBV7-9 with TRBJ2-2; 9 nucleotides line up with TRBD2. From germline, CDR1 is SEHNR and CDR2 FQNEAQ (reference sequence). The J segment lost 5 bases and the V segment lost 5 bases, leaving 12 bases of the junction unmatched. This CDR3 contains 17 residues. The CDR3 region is CASSPASGTSGTGELFF. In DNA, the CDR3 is TGTGCCAGCAGCCCGGCAAGTGGAACTAGCGGGACCGGGGAGCTGTTTTTT.

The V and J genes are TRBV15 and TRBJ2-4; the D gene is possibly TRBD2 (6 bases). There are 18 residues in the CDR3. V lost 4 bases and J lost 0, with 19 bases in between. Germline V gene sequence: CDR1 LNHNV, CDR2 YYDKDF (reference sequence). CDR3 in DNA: TGTGCCACCAGCATCCGCTGGCGGGGTCCTCTAGCCAAAAACATTCAGTACTTC. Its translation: CATSIRWRGPLAKNIQYF.

The CDR3 protein is CASSIQGLSYEQYF. CDR3 sequence (DNA): TGTGCCAGCAGTATCCAGGGCCTCTCCTACGAGCAGTACTTC. This chain uses TRBV28 with TRBJ2-7; weak D call: TRBD1 (5 bases). V lost 5 bases, J lost 0 bases, and 11 bases lay in between. This CDR3 is built from 14 residues. CDR1 MDHEN and CDR2 SYDVKM come from the germline V gene.

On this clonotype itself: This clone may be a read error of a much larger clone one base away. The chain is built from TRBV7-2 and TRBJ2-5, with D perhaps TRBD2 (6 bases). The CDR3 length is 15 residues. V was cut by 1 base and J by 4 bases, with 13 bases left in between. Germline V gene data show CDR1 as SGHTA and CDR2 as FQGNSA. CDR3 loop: CASSLVEGGVETQYF. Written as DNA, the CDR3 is TGTGCCAGCAGCTTAGTCGAGGGCGGGGTAGAGACCCAGTACTTC.

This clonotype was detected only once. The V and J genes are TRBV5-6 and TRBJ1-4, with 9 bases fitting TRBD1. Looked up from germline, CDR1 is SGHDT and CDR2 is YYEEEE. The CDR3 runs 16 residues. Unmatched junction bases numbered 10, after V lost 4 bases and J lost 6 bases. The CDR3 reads CASSPAIGTGYEKLFF. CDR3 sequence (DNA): TGTGCCAGCAGCCCGGCGATCGGGACAGGGTATGAAAAACTGTTTTTT. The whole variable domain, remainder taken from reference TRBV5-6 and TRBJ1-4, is DAGVTQSPTHLIKTRGQQVTLRCSPKSGHDTVSWYQQALGQGPQFIFQYYEEEERQRGNFPDRFSGHQFPNYSSELNVNALLLGDSALYLCASSPAIGTGYEKLFFGSGTQLSVL.

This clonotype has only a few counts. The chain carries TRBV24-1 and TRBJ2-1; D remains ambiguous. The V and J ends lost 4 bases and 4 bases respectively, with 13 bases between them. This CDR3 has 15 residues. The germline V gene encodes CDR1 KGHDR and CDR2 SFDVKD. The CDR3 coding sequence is TGTGCCACCAGTGACCCACCTAAGGGTTACAATGAGCAGTTCTTC. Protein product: CATSDPPKGYNEQFF.

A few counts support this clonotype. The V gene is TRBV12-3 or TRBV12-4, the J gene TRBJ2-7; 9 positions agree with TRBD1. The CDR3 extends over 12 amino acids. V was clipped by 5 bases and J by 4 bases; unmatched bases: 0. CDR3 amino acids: CASSGTGYEQYF. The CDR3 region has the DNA TGTGCCAGCAGTGGGACAGGGTACGAGCAGTACTTC.

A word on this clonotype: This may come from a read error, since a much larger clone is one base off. CDR3 nucleotides: TGTGCCAGCAGCCCCGGGGCAGCGGTCTCATCTACCAAAAACATTCAGTACTTC. Its protein product is CASSPGAAVSSTKNIQYF. The chain has TRBV7-9 and TRBJ2-4; D is perhaps TRBD1 or TRBD2 (5 bases each). Trimming removed 5 bases from V and 2 bases from J, with 22 bases in between. The length of the CDR3 is 18 residues. CDR1 is SEHNR and CDR2 is FQNEAQ in the germline V gene (reference sequence).

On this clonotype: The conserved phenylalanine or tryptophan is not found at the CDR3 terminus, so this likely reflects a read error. CDR3 amino acids: CASSLPPSMYSEAFI. The CDR3 DNA sequence: TGCGCCAGCAGCTTGCCCCCATCTATGTACTCTGAAGCTTTCATA. The J gene is TRBJ1-1, the V gene TRBV5-1; D is ambiguous. V gave up 1 base and J gave up 6 bases, with 16 bases separating them. Per germline, CDR1 SGHRS and CDR2 YFSETQ. The CDR3 extends over 15 amino acids.

CDR3 in DNA: TGTGCCAGCTCACCACCGTGGGGGCCGGACACCGGGGAGCTGTTTTTT. The encoded protein is CASSPPWGPDTGELFF. The chain links TRBV18 to TRBJ2-2, with D possibly matching TRBD1 (6 bases). The CDR3 loop spans 16 amino acids. Per germline, CDR1 KGHSH and CDR2 LQKENI. V lost 0 bases, J lost 3 bases, and 11 bases lay in between.

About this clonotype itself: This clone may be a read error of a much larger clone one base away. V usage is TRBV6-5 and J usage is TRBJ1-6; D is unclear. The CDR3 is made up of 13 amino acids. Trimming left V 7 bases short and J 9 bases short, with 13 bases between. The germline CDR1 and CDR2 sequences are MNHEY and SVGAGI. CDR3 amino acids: CASTSTYSSPLHF. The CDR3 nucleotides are TGTGCCAGCACCAGTACTTACAGTTCACCCCTCCACTTT.

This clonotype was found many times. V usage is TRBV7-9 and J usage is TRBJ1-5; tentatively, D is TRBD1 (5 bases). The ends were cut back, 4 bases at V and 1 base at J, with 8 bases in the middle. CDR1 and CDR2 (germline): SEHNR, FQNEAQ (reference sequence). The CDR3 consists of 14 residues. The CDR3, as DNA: TGTGCCAGCAGCTCTGGACACAGCAATCAGCCCCAGCATTTT. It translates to CASSSGHSNQPQHF.

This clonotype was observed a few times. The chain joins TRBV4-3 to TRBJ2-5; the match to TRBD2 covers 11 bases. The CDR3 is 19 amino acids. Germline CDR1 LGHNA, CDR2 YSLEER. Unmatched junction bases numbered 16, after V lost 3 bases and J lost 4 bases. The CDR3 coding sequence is TGCGCCAGCAGCCAGATATTAGCGGGAGGGCTAGACGGGATAGAGACCCAGTACTTC. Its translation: CASSQILAGGLDGIETQYF.

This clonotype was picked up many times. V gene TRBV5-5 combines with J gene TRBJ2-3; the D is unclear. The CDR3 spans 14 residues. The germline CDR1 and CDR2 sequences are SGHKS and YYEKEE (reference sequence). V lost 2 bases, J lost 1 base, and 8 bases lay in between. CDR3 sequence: CASSLIPGTDTQYF. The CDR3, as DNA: TGTGCCAGCAGCTTAATTCCTGGCACAGATACGCAGTATTTT.

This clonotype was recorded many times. CDR3 in DNA: TGCGCCAGCAGCCGGGGACAGGCGTACGGGGTCACTGAAGCTTTCTTT. Translating it yields CASSRGQAYGVTEAFF. This chain joins TRBV5-1 and TRBJ1-1; TRBD1 agrees at 8 bases. The V gene's germline CDR1 is SGHRS and CDR2 YFSETQ. J lost 4 bases, V lost 4 bases, and 12 bases had no gene match. This CDR3 has 16 residues.